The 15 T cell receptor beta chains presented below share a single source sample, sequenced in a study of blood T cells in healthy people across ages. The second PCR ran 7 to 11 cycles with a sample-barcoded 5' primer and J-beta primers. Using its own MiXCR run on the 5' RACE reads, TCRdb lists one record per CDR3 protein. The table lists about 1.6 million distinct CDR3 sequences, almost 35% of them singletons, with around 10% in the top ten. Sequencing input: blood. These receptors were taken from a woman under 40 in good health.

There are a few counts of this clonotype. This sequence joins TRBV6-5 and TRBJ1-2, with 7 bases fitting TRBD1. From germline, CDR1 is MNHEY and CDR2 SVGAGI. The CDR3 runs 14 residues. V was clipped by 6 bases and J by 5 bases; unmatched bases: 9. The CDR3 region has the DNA TGTGCCAGCAGCCCGGGGACAGTTGTATATGGCTACACCTTC. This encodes CASSPGTVVYGYTF.

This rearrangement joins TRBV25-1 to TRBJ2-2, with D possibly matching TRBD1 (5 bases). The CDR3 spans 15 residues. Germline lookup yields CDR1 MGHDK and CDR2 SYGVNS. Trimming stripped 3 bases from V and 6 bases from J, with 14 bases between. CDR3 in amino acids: CASSDLILGAGELFF. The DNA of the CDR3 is TGTGCCAGCAGTGATTTAATCCTAGGGGCCGGGGAGCTGTTTTTT.

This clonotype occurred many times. DNA for the CDR3: TGCAGTGGCCTCCCCCTACAGGGGGCGGTTAATGAGCAGTTCTTC. Translated: CSGLPLQGAVNEQFF. The chain is built from TRBV20-1 and TRBJ2-1; TRBD1 aligns across 9 bases. J lost 7 bases, V lost 7 bases, and 14 bases had no gene match. The CDR3 runs to 15 residues. Germline values: CDR1 DFQATT, CDR2 SNEGSKA (reference sequence).

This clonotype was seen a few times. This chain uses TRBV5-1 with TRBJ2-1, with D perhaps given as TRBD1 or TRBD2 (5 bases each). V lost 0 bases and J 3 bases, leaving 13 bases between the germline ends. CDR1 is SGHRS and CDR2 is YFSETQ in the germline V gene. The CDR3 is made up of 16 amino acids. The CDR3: CASSLETGRDYNEQFF. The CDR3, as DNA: TGCGCCAGCAGCTTGGAGACGGGACGGGACTACAATGAGCAGTTCTTC.

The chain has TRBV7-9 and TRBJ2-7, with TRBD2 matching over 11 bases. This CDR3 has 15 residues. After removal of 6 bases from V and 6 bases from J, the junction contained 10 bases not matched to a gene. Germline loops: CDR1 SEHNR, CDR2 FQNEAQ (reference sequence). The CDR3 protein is CASRDLAGGISEQYF. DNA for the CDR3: TGTGCCAGCAGGGATTTAGCGGGAGGGATCTCCGAGCAGTACTTC.

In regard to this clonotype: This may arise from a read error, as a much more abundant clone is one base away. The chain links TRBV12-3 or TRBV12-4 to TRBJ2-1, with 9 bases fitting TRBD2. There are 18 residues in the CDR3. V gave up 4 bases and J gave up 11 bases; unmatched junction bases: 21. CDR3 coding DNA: TGTGCCAGCAGTTCTCCCCTTGAAGGCGGGGGGGCAATATATCAGCAGTTCTTC. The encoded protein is CASSSPLEGGGAIYQQFF.

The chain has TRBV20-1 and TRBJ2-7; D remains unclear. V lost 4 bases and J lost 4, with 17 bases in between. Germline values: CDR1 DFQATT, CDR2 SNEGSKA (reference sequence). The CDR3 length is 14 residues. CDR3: CSANRPEGTYEQYF. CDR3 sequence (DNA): TGCAGTGCTAATAGGCCCGAAGGTACGTACGAGCAGTACTTC.

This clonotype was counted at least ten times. The CDR3: CASSLDGSRYNEQFF. In DNA form, the CDR3 reads TGCGCCAGCAGCTTGGATGGCAGTAGATACAATGAGCAGTTCTTC. The rearrangement uses TRBV5-1 and TRBJ2-1; D unclear. The germline V gene encodes CDR1 SGHRS and CDR2 YFSETQ. CDR3 length equals 15 residues. Trimming left V 0 bases short and J 4 bases short, with 11 bases between.

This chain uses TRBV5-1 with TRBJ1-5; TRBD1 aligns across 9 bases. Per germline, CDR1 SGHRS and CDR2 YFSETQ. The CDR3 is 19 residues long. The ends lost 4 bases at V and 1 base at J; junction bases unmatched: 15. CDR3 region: CASSPGTGSSFGSNQPQHF. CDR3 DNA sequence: TGCGCCAGCAGCCCAGGGACAGGGTCTTCATTCGGGAGCAATCAGCCCCAGCATTTT.

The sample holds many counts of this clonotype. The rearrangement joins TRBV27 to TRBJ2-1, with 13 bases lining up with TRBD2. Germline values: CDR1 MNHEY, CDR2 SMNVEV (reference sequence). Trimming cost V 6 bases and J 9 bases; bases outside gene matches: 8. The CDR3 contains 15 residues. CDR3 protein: CASSQGTSGKAEQFF. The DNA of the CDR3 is TGTGCCAGCAGCCAAGGGACTAGCGGGAAGGCTGAGCAGTTCTTC.

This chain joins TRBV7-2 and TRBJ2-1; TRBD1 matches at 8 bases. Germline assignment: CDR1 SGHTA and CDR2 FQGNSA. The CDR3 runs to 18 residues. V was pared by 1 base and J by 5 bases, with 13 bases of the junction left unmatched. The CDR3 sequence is CASSLEDRVTQYHNEQFF. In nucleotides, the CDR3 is TGTGCCAGCAGCTTAGAGGACAGGGTGACACAGTACCACAATGAGCAGTTCTTC. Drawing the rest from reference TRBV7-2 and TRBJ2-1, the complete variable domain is GAGVSQSPSNKVTEKGKDVELRCDPISGHTALYWYRQSLGQGLEFLIYFQGNSAPDKSGLPSDRFSAERTGGSVSTLTIQRTQQEDSAVYLCASSLEDRVTQYHNEQFFGPGTRLTVL.

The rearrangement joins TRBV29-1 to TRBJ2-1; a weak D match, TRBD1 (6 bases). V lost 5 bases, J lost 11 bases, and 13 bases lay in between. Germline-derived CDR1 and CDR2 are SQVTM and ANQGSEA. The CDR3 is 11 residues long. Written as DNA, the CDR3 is TGCAGCGTTCGGGACAATAATAAGCAGTTCTTC. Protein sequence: CSVRDNNKQFF.

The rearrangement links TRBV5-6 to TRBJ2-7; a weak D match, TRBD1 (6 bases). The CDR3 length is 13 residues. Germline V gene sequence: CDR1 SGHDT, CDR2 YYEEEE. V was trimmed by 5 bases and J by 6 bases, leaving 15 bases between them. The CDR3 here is CASSQGPAGEQYF. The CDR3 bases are TGTGCCAGCAGTCAGGGGCCCGCCGGCGAGCAGTACTTC.

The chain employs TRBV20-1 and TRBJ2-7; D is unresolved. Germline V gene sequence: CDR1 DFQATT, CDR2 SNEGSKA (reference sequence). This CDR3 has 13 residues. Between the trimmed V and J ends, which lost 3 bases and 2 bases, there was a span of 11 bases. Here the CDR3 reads CSARKVRAYEQYF. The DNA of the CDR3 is TGCAGTGCTAGGAAGGTTAGGGCCTACGAGCAGTACTTC.

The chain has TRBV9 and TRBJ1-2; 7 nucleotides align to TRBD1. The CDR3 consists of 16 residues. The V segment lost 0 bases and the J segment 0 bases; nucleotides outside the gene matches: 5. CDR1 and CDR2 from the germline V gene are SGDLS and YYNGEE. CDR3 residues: CASSVEGGQTNYGYTF. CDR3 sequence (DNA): TGTGCCAGCAGCGTAGAGGGGGGACAGACTAACTATGGCTACACCTTC.